This TCR beta chain originates from a study of neurological immune-mediated disorders. Notes on the study in general: CDR3 amino acid sequences found in expanded clones were never shared across subjects, suggesting private repertoires in all groups.

The team produced cDNA through 5'RACE using 10-nucleotide random UMIs. TCRdb re-called the 5' RACE reads with MiXCR, one entry per CDR3 protein. This table holds about 59,000 distinct CDR3 sequences, roughly an eighth found once. The CDR3 is 17 amino acids. Trimming cost V 0 bases and J 2 bases; bases outside gene matches: 10. CDR1 and CDR2 (germline): SGHRS, YFSETQ. Turning to this clonotype: The antigen is unknown. A much more abundant neighbour one base away suggests this may be a read error.

This TCR derives from a woman aged 55-70 years with HTLV-1-associated myelopathy (HAM/TSP). This rearrangement joins TRBV5-1 to TRBJ2-5; the match to TRBD1 covers 7 bases. The sample consisted of PBMCs. The CDR3 protein is CASSLGAGTVHQETQYF. DNA for the CDR3: TGCGCCAGCAGCTTGGGCGCCGGGACAGTCCATCAAGAGACCCAGTACTTC.